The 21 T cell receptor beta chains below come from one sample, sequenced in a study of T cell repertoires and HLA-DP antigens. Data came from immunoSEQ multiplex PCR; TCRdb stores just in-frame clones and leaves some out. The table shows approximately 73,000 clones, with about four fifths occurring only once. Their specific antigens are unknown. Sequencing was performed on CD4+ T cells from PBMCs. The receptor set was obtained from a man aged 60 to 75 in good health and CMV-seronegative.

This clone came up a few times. CDR3 coding DNA: TGTGCCAGCAGATTCCTCAGTACCTTTAGTAAGCAGGGGGAAACTGGGGCCAACGTCCTGACTTTC. It encodes CASRFLSTFSKQGETGANVLTF. The V call is TRBV2, the J call TRBJ2-6, with TRBD1 matching over 7 bases. This CDR3 is 22 amino acids long. CDR1 SNHLY and CDR2 FYNNEI come from the germline V gene. V gave up 6 bases and J gave up 2 bases; unmatched junction bases: 25. Based on the CDR3 plus reference TRBV2 and TRBJ2-6, the full variable domain is EPEVTQTPSHQVTQMGQEVILRCVPISNHLYFYWYRQILGQKVEFLVSFYNNEISEKSEIFDDQFSVERPDGSNFTLKIRSTKLEDSAMYFCASRFLSTFSKQGETGANVLTFGAGSRLTVL.

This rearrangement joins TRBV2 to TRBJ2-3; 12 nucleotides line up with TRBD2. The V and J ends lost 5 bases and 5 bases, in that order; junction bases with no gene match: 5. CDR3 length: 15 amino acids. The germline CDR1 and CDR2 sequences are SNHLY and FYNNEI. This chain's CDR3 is CASSKLAGGIDTQYF. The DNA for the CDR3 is TGTGCCAGCAGTAAGCTAGCGGGGGGGATAGATACGCAGTATTTT.

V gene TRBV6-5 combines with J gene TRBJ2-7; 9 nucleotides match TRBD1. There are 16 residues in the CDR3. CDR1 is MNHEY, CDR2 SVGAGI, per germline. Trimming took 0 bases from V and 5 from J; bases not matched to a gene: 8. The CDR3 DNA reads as TGTGCCAGCAGTTACTCGGGACAGGGAAGAGGGGACGAGCAGTACTTC. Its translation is CASSYSGQGRGDEQYF.

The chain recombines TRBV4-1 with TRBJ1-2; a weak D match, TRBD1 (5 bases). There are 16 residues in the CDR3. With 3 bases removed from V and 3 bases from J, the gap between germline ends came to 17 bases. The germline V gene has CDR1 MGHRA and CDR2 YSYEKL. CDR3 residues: CASSQGGQGDDYGYTF. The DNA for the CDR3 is TGCGCCAGCAGCCAGGGTGGGCAGGGAGATGACTATGGCTACACCTTC.

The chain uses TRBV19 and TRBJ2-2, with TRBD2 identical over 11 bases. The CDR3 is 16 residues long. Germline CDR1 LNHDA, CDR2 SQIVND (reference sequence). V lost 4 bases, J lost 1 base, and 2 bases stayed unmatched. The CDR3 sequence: CASSNGLAGNTGELFF. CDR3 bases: TGTGCCAGTAGTAACGGACTAGCGGGGAACACCGGGGAGCTGTTTTTT.

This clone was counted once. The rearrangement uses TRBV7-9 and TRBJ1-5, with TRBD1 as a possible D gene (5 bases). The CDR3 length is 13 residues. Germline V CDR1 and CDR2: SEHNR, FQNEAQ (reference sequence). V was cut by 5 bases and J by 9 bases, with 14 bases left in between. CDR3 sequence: CASSEGVSGPQHF. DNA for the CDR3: TGTGCCAGCAGCGAAGGGGTTAGTGGGCCCCAGCATTTT.

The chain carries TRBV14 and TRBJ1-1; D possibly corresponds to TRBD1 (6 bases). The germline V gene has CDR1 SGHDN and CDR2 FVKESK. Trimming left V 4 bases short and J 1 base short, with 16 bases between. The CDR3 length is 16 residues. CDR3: CASSPERGTKNTEAFF. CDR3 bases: TGTGCCAGCAGCCCTGAACGGGGGACAAAGAACACTGAAGCTTTCTTT.

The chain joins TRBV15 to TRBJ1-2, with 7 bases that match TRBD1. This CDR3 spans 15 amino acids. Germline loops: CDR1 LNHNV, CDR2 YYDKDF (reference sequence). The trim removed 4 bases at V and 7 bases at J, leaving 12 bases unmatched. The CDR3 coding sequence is TGTGCCACCAGCACCAGAGACAGGGCCCAAGGTGGCTACACCTTC. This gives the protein CATSTRDRAQGGYTF.

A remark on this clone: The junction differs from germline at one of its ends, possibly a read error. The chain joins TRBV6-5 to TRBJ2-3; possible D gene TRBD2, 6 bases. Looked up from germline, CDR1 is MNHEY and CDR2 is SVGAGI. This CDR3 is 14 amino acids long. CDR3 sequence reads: CASSPRGSTDTRYF. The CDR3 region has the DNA TGTGCCAGCAGTCCACGGGGGAGCACAGATACGCGGTATTTT.

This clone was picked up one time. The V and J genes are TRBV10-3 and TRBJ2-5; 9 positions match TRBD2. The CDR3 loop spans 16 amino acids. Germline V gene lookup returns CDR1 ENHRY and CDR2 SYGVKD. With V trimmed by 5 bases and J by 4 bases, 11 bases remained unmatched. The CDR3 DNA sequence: TGTGCCATCAGTCTGAGACTAGCGGAGGAGGGAGAGACCCAGTACTTC. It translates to CAISLRLAEEGETQYF.

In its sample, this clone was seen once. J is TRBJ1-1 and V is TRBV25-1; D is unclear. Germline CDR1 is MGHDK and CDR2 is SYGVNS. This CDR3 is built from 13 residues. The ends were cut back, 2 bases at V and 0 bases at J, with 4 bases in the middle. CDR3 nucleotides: TGTGCCAGCAGTGAACCAGTGAACACTGAAGCTTTCTTT. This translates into CASSEPVNTEAFF.

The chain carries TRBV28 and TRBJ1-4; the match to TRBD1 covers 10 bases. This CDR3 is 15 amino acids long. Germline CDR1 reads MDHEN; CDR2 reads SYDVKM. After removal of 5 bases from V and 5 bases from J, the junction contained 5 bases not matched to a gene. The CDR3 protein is CASSTAGQGNEKLFF. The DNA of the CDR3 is TGTGCCAGCAGTACTGCGGGACAGGGGAATGAAAAACTGTTTTTT.

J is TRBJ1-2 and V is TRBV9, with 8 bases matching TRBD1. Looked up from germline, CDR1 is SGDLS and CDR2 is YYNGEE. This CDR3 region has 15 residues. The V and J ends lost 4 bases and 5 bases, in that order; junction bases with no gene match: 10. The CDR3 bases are TGTGCCAGCAGCTCCTGGGGGGACAGGATTTATGGCTACACCTTC. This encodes CASSSWGDRIYGYTF.

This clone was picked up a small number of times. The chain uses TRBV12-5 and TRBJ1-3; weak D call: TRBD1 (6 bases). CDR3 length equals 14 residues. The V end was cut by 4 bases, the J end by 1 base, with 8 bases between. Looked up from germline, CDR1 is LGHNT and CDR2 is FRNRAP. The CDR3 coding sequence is TGTGCTAGTGGTTCGGACAGTTCTGGAAACACCATATATTTT. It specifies CASGSDSSGNTIYF.

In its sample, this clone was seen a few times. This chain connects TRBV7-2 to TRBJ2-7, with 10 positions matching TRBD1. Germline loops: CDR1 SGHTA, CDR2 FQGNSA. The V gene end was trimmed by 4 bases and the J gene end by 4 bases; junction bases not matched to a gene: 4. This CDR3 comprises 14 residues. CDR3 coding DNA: TGTGCCAGCAGCTCCGGACAGGGGGTTTACGAGCAGTACTTC. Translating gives CASSSGQGVYEQYF.

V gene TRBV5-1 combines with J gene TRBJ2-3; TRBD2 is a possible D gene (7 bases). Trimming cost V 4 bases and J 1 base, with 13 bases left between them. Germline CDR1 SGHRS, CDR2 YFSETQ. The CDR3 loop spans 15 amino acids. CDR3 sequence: CASSRGAGGTDTQYF. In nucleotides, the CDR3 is TGCGCCAGCAGCCGGGGGGCAGGGGGCACAGATACGCAGTATTTT.

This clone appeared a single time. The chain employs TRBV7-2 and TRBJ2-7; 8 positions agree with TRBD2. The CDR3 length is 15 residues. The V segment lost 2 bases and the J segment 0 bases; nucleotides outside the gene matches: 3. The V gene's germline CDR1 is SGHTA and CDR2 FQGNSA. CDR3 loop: CASSLREGSSYEQYV. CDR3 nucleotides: TGTGCCAGCAGCTTACGGGAGGGAAGCTCCTACGAGCAGTACGTC.

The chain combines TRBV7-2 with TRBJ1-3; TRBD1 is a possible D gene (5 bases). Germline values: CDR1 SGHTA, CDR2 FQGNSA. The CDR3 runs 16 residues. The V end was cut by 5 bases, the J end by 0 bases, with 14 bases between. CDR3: CASSPRGRTSGNTIYF. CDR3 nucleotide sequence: TGTGCCAGCAGCCCCCGGGGACGCACCTCTGGAAACACCATATATTTT.

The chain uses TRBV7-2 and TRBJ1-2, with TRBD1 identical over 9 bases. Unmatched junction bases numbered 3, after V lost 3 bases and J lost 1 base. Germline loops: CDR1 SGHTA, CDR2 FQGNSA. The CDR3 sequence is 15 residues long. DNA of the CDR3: TGTGCCAGCAGCTTGGACAGGGGATATAACTATGGCTACACCTTC. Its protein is CASSLDRGYNYGYTF. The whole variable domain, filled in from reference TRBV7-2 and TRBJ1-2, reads GAGVSQSPSNKVTEKGKDVELRCDPISGHTALYWYRQSLGQGLEFLIYFQGNSAPDKSGLPSDRFSAERTGGSVSTLTIQRTQQEDSAVYLCASSLDRGYNYGYTFGSGTRLTVV.

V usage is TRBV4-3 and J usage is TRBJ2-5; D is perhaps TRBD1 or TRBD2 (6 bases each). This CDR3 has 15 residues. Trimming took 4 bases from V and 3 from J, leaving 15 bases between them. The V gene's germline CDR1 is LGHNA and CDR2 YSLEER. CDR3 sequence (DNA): TGCGCCAGCAGCCCCCTACAGGGAGGAAAAGAGACCCAGTACTTC. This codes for CASSPLQGGKETQYF.

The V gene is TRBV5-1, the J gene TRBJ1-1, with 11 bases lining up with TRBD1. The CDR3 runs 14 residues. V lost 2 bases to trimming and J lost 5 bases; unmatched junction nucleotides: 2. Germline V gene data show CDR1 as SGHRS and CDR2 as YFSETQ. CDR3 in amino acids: CASSFGTGGTEAFF. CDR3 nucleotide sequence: TGCGCCAGCAGCTTTGGGACAGGGGGGACTGAAGCTTTCTTT.